The 9 T cell receptor beta chains listed next were all sequenced from one sample in a study of identical twins. TCRdb used MiXCR to reprocess the 5' RACE reads, holding one entry per CDR3 protein. The sample lists 460,000 or so distinct CDR3 sequences, 14% occurring once. This same sample was also part of a study on yellow fever vaccine responses in identical twins.

Sequencing used CD4+ T cells sorted from blood. The receptors were sampled from a young woman in good health.

This clonotype has a handful of counts. The V and J genes are TRBV6-1 and TRBJ1-6; the match to TRBD1 covers 8 bases. V dropped 6 bases and J dropped 9; count of bases not matched to a gene: 10. This CDR3 has 15 amino acids. CDR1 MNHNS and CDR2 SASEGT come from the germline V gene. CDR3 sequence (DNA): TGTGCCAGCAGCCGCCGGACAGGGTGGGGTTCACCCCTCCACTTT. Its translation is CASSRRTGWGSPLHF.

V is TRBV7-2 and J is TRBJ2-3; D is perhaps TRBD1 or TRBD2 (5 bases each). Germline V gene lookup returns CDR1 SGHTA and CDR2 FQGNSA. V dropped 5 bases and J dropped 4 bases, with 19 bases sitting between them. This CDR3 contains 16 residues. For the CDR3, the DNA is TGTGCCAGCAGCCTCAGGGTGGGGGTGAGGGCAGATACGCAGTATTTT. Translation: CASSLRVGVRADTQYF. Supplemented by reference TRBV7-2 and TRBJ2-3, the full variable domain reads GAGVSQSPSNKVTEKGKDVELRCDPISGHTALYWYRQSLGQGLEFLIYFQGNSAPDKSGLPSDRFSAERTGGSVSTLTIQRTQQEDSAVYLCASSLRVGVRADTQYFGPGTRLTVL.

The sample holds many counts of this clonotype. This sequence joins TRBV29-1 and TRBJ1-1; 10 nucleotides agree with TRBD1. Germline lookup yields CDR1 SQVTM and CDR2 ANQGSEA. V shed 7 bases and J 2 bases; nucleotides not matched to a gene: 7. The CDR3 has 14 residues. The CDR3 loop is CSAERDRGNTEAFF. DNA of the CDR3: TGCAGCGCAGAACGGGACAGGGGAAACACTGAAGCTTTCTTT.

This clonotype was seen at least ten times. This rearrangement joins TRBV29-1 to TRBJ2-7; D unresolved. The CDR3 length is 11 residues. The V end was cut by 4 bases, the J end by 3 bases, with 7 bases between. Per the germline V gene, CDR1 is SQVTM and CDR2 is ANQGSEA. The CDR3 nucleotides are TGCAGCGTTGTGGGGAACTACGAGCAGTACTTC. The encoded protein is CSVVGNYEQYF.

This clonotype was seen many times. J is TRBJ2-1 and V is TRBV19; a possible D gene is TRBD1 (5 bases). This CDR3 spans 13 amino acids. The germline gives CDR1 LNHDA, CDR2 SQIVND (reference sequence). Trimming shortened V by 10 bases and J by 6 bases, and 16 bases separated the two germline ends. The CDR3 loop is CATDSATSNEQFF. In DNA form, the CDR3 reads TGTGCCACTGACAGCGCGACTTCCAATGAGCAGTTCTTC.

This clonotype was detected many times. The chain carries TRBV29-1 and TRBJ2-3; unclear D gene. The germline V gene has CDR1 SQVTM and CDR2 ANQGSEA. This CDR3 region has 12 residues. V lost 3 bases and J lost 2, with 6 bases in between. CDR3 residues: CSVESNTDTQYF. CDR3 in DNA: TGCAGCGTTGAGTCCAACACAGATACGCAGTATTTT.

The chain uses TRBV6-2 or TRBV6-3 and TRBJ2-5; TRBD1 is a possible D gene (6 bases). The ends were cut back, 4 bases at V and 5 bases at J, with 17 bases in the middle. From germline, CDR1 is MNHEY and CDR2 SVGEGT. This CDR3 is built from 15 residues. In nucleotides, the CDR3 is TGTGCCAGCAGTTTCGGCCAGGGGACCTTGGAGACCCAGTACTTC. Translated, it gives CASSFGQGTLETQYF.

V gene TRBV7-2 combines with J gene TRBJ2-5, with a possible D match to TRBD2 (7 bases). From germline, CDR1 is SGHTA and CDR2 FQGNSA. Deletions cut 2 bases from V and 6 bases from J, with 19 bases between. The CDR3 runs 16 residues. CDR3 bases: TGTGCCAGCAGCTTAACGGTGGGGGGGCCTGAGAAGACCCAGTACTTC. Its protein product is CASSLTVGGPEKTQYF.

The rearrangement links TRBV6-5 to TRBJ1-2, with D uncertain. Trimming shortened V by 0 bases and J by 1 base, and 9 bases separated the two germline ends. The CDR3 loop spans 15 amino acids. The germline gives CDR1 MNHEY, CDR2 SVGAGI. The CDR3 DNA reads as TGTGCCAGCAGTTACTCGCTCACCTTTAACTATGGCTACACCTTC. Translated, it gives CASSYSLTFNYGYTF.